Below, 28 T cell receptor beta chains from the same sample are listed, as sequenced in a study of STAT5B mutations in CD4+ large granular lymphocyte leukemia. Sequencing used immunoSEQ multiplex PCR; TCRdb keeps in-frame clones, though not all of them. The sample carries about 40,000 clones, roughly 76% recorded once. Sequenced: CD4+ T cells from blood buffy coats. Source of these receptors: a human donor in good health.

The J gene is TRBJ2-7, the V gene TRBV29-1, with D perhaps assigned TRBD1 or TRBD2 (5 bases each). This CDR3 region has 12 residues. CDR1 SQVTM and CDR2 ANQGSEA come from the germline V gene. V was cut by 6 bases and J by 2 bases, with 11 bases left in between. CDR3: CSVGDGTYEQYF. The CDR3 DNA is TGCAGCGTGGGGGACGGAACCTACGAGCAGTACTTC.

The chain uses TRBV7-2 and TRBJ2-5, with 11 bases identical to TRBD2. This CDR3 is 16 amino acids long. V dropped 5 bases and J dropped 4; count of bases not matched to a gene: 9. Germline CDR1 is SGHTA and CDR2 is FQGNSA. The CDR3 nucleotides are TGTGCCAGCAGCCTACTGGGACTAGCGGCCCGAGAGACCCAGTACTTC. Translating it yields CASSLLGLAARETQYF.

The CDR3 here is CASSQVAANSYEQYF. The CDR3 DNA sequence: TGTGCCAGTAGTCAGGTCGCAGCTAATTCCTACGAGCAGTACTTC. The rearrangement joins TRBV19 to TRBJ2-7; D remains unclear. The CDR3 has 15 amino acids. V was clipped by 5 bases and J by 1 base, with 15 bases between them. Per germline, CDR1 LNHDA and CDR2 SQIVND (reference sequence). Full variable domain (remainder filled in from reference TRBV19 and TRBJ2-7): DGGITQSPKYLFRKEGQNVTLSCEQNLNHDAMYWYRQDPGQGLRLIYYSQIVNDFQKGDIAEGYSVSREKKESFPLTVTSAQKNPTAFYLCASSQVAANSYEQYFGPGTRLTVT.

This sequence joins TRBV5-4 and TRBJ2-2; either TRBD1 or TRBD2 may fit D (5 bases each). There are 15 residues in the CDR3. The V gene's germline CDR1 is SGHNT and CDR2 YYREEE (reference sequence). Trimming stripped 3 bases from V and 3 bases from J, with 12 bases between. The CDR3 DNA sequence: TGTGCCAGCAGCTCCGTCGGGACGGACACCGGGGAGCTGTTTTTT. Its protein product is CASSSVGTDTGELFF.

The chain couples TRBV5-1 to TRBJ2-5; tentative D call: TRBD1 (6 bases). Germline CDR1 reads SGHRS; CDR2 reads YFSETQ. The CDR3 runs to 13 residues. Trimming cost V 4 bases and J 5 bases, with 12 bases left between them. The CDR3 DNA sequence: TGCGCCAGCAGCGCAACAGGGTGGGAGACCCAGTACTTC. This codes for CASSATGWETQYF.

The chain carries TRBV14 and TRBJ1-4; no firm D call. V lost 3 bases to trimming and J lost 3 bases, with 8 bases between them. The CDR3 contains 14 residues. Germline V gene lookup returns CDR1 SGHDN and CDR2 FVKESK. CDR3 amino acids: CASSQGLSNEKLFF. The CDR3 DNA reads as TGTGCCAGCAGCCAGGGTCTATCTAATGAAAAACTGTTTTTT.

CDR3 protein: CSVESTGETQYF. The CDR3 bases are TGCAGCGTTGAGTCAACGGGGGAGACCCAGTACTTC. This sequence joins TRBV29-1 and TRBJ2-5; possible D gene TRBD2, 5 bases. This CDR3 is 12 amino acids long. Trimming pared 3 bases from V and 5 bases from J, leaving 10 bases between. From germline, CDR1 is SQVTM and CDR2 ANQGSEA.

This clone appeared a single time. This chain links TRBV11-1 with TRBJ2-5; 8 nucleotides agree with TRBD1. V dropped 6 bases and J dropped 5; count of bases not matched to a gene: 14. The germline V gene has CDR1 SGHAT and CDR2 FQDESV (reference sequence). CDR3 size: 16 residues. The CDR3 DNA reads TGTGCCAGCAGGGATCCCCTCAGGGGGCGCTCGGAGACCCAGTACTTC. Amino acid sequence: CASRDPLRGRSETQYF.

The V gene is TRBV10-3, the J gene TRBJ2-5; D remains ambiguous. The CDR3 consists of 13 residues. From germline, CDR1 is ENHRY and CDR2 SYGVKD. Trimming pared 0 bases from V and 5 bases from J, leaving 7 bases between. The CDR3 here is CAISESPAETQYF. DNA for the CDR3: TGTGCCATCAGTGAGTCCCCCGCGGAGACCCAGTACTTC.

J is TRBJ1-4 and V is TRBV27, with 7 nucleotides matching TRBD1. The ends lost 5 bases at V and 5 bases at J; junction bases unmatched: 5. CDR1 MNHEY and CDR2 SMNVEV come from the germline V gene (reference sequence). The CDR3 runs to 14 residues. In DNA, the CDR3 is TGTGCCAGCAGTGACAGGGTTGCGAATGAAAAACTGTTTTTT. It yields the protein CASSDRVANEKLFF.

The chain has TRBV19 and TRBJ2-7; 7 positions agree with TRBD2. This CDR3 region has 15 residues. The ends lost 5 bases at V and 0 bases at J; junction bases unmatched: 7. The germline CDR1 and CDR2 sequences are LNHDA and SQIVND (reference sequence). The CDR3 DNA reads as TGTGCCAGTAGTTCGGAGGGAGGGAGCTCCTACGAGCAGTACTTC. This sequence encodes CASSSEGGSSYEQYF.

The V gene is TRBV9, the J gene TRBJ2-5; D remains ambiguous. Germline CDR1 is SGDLS and CDR2 is YYNGEE. The CDR3 totals 12 residues. Trimming pared 10 bases from V and 0 bases from J, leaving 10 bases between. The CDR3 DNA sequence: TGTGCCTCGAGGTCAGACCAAGAGACCCAGTACTTC. Residues: CASRSDQETQYF.

This chain uses TRBV30 with TRBJ2-3; D is ambiguous. The germline V gene has CDR1 GTSNPN and CDR2 SVGIG (reference sequence). V was trimmed by 3 bases and J by 2 bases, leaving 12 bases between them. The CDR3 totals 14 residues. The CDR3 spells CAWSVGFATDTQYF. The CDR3 DNA is TGTGCCTGGAGCGTGGGGTTCGCCACAGATACGCAGTATTTT.

This clone was found a few times. The J gene is TRBJ1-4, the V gene TRBV7-9, with 11 bases identical to TRBD1. The germline gives CDR1 SEHNR, CDR2 FQNEAQ (reference sequence). The CDR3 has 16 amino acids. V lost 4 bases and J lost 1; bases outside the gene matches: 2. The CDR3 spells CASSSGTGGTNEKLFF. The CDR3, as DNA: TGTGCCAGCAGCTCCGGGACAGGGGGAACTAATGAAAAACTGTTTTTT. Variable domain in full (rest from reference TRBV7-9 and TRBJ1-4): DTGVSQNPRHKITKRGQNVTFRCDPISEHNRLYWYRQTLGQGPEFLTYFQNEAQLEKSRLLSDRFSAERPKGSFSTLEIQRTEQGDSAMYLCASSSGTGGTNEKLFFGSGTQLSVL.

J is TRBJ2-6 and V is TRBV7-9; 8 nucleotides agree with TRBD1. This CDR3 is built from 15 residues. The germline V gene encodes CDR1 SEHNR and CDR2 FQNEAQ (reference sequence). With 8 bases clipped from V and 4 bases from J, the junction kept 7 bases outside the gene matches. For the CDR3, the DNA is TGTGCCAGCGGTCAGGGGGCAACCGGGGCCAACGTCCTGACTTTC. It codes for CASGQGATGANVLTF.

J is TRBJ2-1 and V is TRBV5-1, with D tentatively TRBD2 (7 bases). Trimming removed 0 bases from V and 2 bases from J, with 12 bases in between. CDR1 is SGHRS and CDR2 is YFSETQ in the germline V gene. The CDR3 has 16 residues. The CDR3, as DNA: TGCGCCAGCAGCTTGGAAGGGGGGGTTACCTACAATGAGCAGTTCTTC. This translates into CASSLEGGVTYNEQFF.

The chain uses TRBV10-3 and TRBJ1-3; D gene unclear. The CDR3 totals 17 residues. Trimming took 3 bases from V and 0 from J, leaving 15 bases between them. The V gene's germline CDR1 is ENHRY and CDR2 SYGVKD. The CDR3 sequence is CAISDFTGGSSGNTIYF. In DNA, the CDR3 is TGTGCCATCAGTGACTTCACGGGTGGGAGCTCTGGAAACACCATATATTTT.

The CDR3 coding sequence is TGTGCCACCCAGCGGGAGGGGTTACCCGGGGAGCTGTTTTTT. It specifies CATQREGLPGELFF. The genes are TRBV27 and TRBJ2-2; 10 bases agree with TRBD2. Germline CDR1 reads MNHEY; CDR2 reads SMNVEV (reference sequence). The CDR3 has 14 amino acids. V lost 10 bases, J lost 6 bases, and 8 bases stayed unmatched.

The chain links TRBV19 to TRBJ2-3; 8 nucleotides line up with TRBD2. CDR3 length equals 14 residues. Germline loops: CDR1 LNHDA, CDR2 SQIVND (reference sequence). V gave up 3 bases and J gave up 2 bases; unmatched junction bases: 1. Here the CDR3 reads CASSMGLVTDTQYF. The CDR3 bases are TGTGCCAGTAGTATGGGACTAGTCACAGATACGCAGTATTTT.

The count of this clone is one. This rearrangement joins TRBV7-3 to TRBJ2-1, with D perhaps matching TRBD2 (5 bases). V was cut by 3 bases and J by 3 bases, with 18 bases left in between. The CDR3 sequence is 17 residues long. From germline, CDR1 is SGHTA and CDR2 FQGTGA. CDR3 sequence reads: CASSFKVSSGVYNEQFF. The DNA for the CDR3 is TGTGCCAGCAGCTTTAAGGTGTCCAGCGGAGTCTACAATGAGCAGTTCTTC.

The chain couples TRBV11-3 to TRBJ2-1; 7 nucleotides match TRBD2. Germline V CDR1 and CDR2: SGHNT, YENEEA. V lost 0 bases to trimming and J lost 1 base; unmatched junction nucleotides: 6. The CDR3 loop spans 17 amino acids. CDR3 sequence (DNA): TGTGCCAGCAGCTTAGATGGGTGGCGGGAGTCCTACAATGAGCAGTTCTTC. Translation: CASSLDGWRESYNEQFF. Full variable domain (rest looked up from reference TRBV11-3 and TRBJ2-1): EAGVVQSPRYKIIEKKQPVAFWCNPISGHNTLYWYLQNLGQGPELLIRYENEEAVDDSQLPKDRFSAERLKGVDSTLKIQPAELGDSAVYLCASSLDGWRESYNEQFFGPGTRLTVL.

This clone was counted between two and nine times. The genes are TRBV5-1 and TRBJ1-4; a possible D gene is TRBD1 (6 bases). The CDR3 contains 12 residues. Germline-derived CDR1 and CDR2 are SGHRS and YFSETQ. The ends were cut back, 5 bases at V and 4 bases at J, with 6 bases in the middle. The CDR3 nucleotides are TGCGCCAGCAGACAGGGTAATGAAAAACTGTTTTTT. Its protein product is CASRQGNEKLFF.

As for this clone: Other nucleotide sequences in the sample specify the same CDR3. The CDR3 DNA reads TGCAGCGTTGATATCCGAGATAGCTATGGCTACACCTTC. Translated: CSVDIRDSYGYTF. This chain uses TRBV29-1 with TRBJ1-2; D not resolved. Trimming shortened V by 3 bases and J by 4 bases, and 12 bases separated the two germline ends. The germline gives CDR1 SQVTM, CDR2 ANQGSEA. CDR3 length: 13 residues.

V is TRBV11-3 and J is TRBJ1-3; D uncertain. This CDR3 comprises 15 residues. Germline V CDR1 and CDR2: SGHNT, YENEEA. V dropped 5 bases and J dropped 2 bases, with 13 bases sitting between them. Written as DNA, the CDR3 is TGTGCCAGCAGCCTATCGGGCCCAACTGGAAACACCATATATTTT. Its protein product is CASSLSGPTGNTIYF.

The V gene is TRBV28, the J gene TRBJ1-2; possible D gene TRBD1, 5 bases. This CDR3 is built from 15 residues. Germline V lookup: CDR1 MDHEN, CDR2 SYDVKM. The V gene lost 5 bases and the J gene lost 5 bases, with 18 bases spanning the gap. CDR3 sequence reads: CASSLLGAYPYGYTF. The CDR3 nucleotides are TGTGCCAGCAGTCTATTAGGGGCTTATCCATATGGCTACACCTTC.

In this sample, this clone turned up once. J is TRBJ2-6 and V is TRBV4-3, with TRBD2 as a possible D gene (5 bases). With 4 bases removed from V and 5 bases from J, the gap between germline ends came to 24 bases. The CDR3 consists of 19 residues. The germline gives CDR1 LGHNA, CDR2 YSLEER. CDR3 in amino acids: CASSLNRGLADGRANVLTF. The CDR3 bases are TGCGCCAGCAGCCTAAACCGTGGGCTAGCTGACGGGCGGGCCAACGTCCTGACTTTC.

CDR3 sequence: CASSYGLAGGIETQYF. The CDR3 DNA follows: TGTGCCAGCAGCTACGGACTCGCCGGGGGGATCGAGACCCAGTACTTC. The chain is built from TRBV5-6 and TRBJ2-5, with 7 bases that match TRBD2. J lost 5 bases, V lost 3 bases, and 13 bases had no gene match. The germline V gene has CDR1 SGHDT and CDR2 YYEEEE. CDR3 length: 16 residues.

This clone was counted between two and nine times. V is TRBV7-3 and J is TRBJ1-6; D unclear. The CDR3 covers 13 residues. From germline, CDR1 is SGHTA and CDR2 FQGTGA. Trimming left V 5 bases short and J 6 bases short, with 8 bases between. This CDR3 reads CASSLLVNSPLHF. DNA for the CDR3: TGTGCCAGCAGCCTCCTGGTTAATTCACCCCTCCACTTT.